The rows below give T cell receptor beta chains drawn from one sample of a study of cytomegalovirus exposure and HLA in healthy donors. Assay used: immunoSEQ multiplex PCR; TCRdb lists only in-frame clones, some missing. Of 42,000 or so clones in the sample, approximately 55% were seen once. Sequenced: PBMCs. The origin of the receptors is a human donor in good health. Both conserved end residues are part of each CDR3. A D gene is named only where the DNA matches it firmly. Clone sizes are given selectively: once, few, many, or a class where the clone is expanded.

j_gene | v_gene | d_gene | abundance | CDR3aa | CDR3nt
TRBJ1-3 | TRBV5-4 | TRBD1 | few | CASSLGQGGNTIYF | TGTGCCAGCAGCTTGGGACAGGGGGGAAACACCATATATTTT
TRBJ2-1 | TRBV7-6 | . | . | CASSLVGGSSYNEQFF | TGTGCCAGCAGCTTAGTCGGAGGAAGCTCCTACAATGAGCAGTTCTTC
TRBJ2-3 | TRBV4-3 | . | . | CASSQEGTPVGATQYF | TGCGCCAGCAGCCAAGAAGGGACTCCGGTTGGAGCTACGCAGTATTTT
TRBJ2-7 | TRBV7-2 | TRBD1 | . | CASSPGQGDEQYF | TGTGCCAGCAGCCCAGGACAGGGTGACGAGCAGTACTTC
TRBJ2-2 | TRBV9 | . | . | CASSASDSTGELFF | TGTGCCAGCAGCGCCTCGGACTCCACCGGGGAGCTGTTTTTT
TRBJ2-7 | TRBV5-6 | TRBD2 | . | CASSLSSGGSSYEQYF | TGTGCCAGCAGCTTGTCTAGCGGGGGGAGCTCCTACGAGCAGTACTTC
TRBJ1-6 | TRBV5-1 | . | . | CASSLEGGARNSPLHF | TGCGCCAGCAGCTTGGAAGGGGGGGCGCGCAATTCACCCCTCCACTTT
TRBJ2-2 | TRBV7-9 | TRBD1 | . | CASSQRQGAGELFF | TGTGCCAGCAGCCAACGACAGGGTGCCGGGGAGCTGTTTTTT
TRBJ1-5 | TRBV7-2 | TRBD1 | . | CASSLALGTVNQPQHF | TGTGCCAGCAGCCTTGCCCTGGGGACAGTCAATCAGCCCCAGCATTTT
TRBJ1-1 | TRBV29-1 | . | few | CSVEDLGGGPTEAFF | TGCAGCGTTGAAGATCTGGGGGGAGGCCCCACTGAAGCTTTCTTT
TRBJ2-1 | TRBV5-6 | . | . | CASSRLGIFQGSSYNEQFF | TGTGCCAGCAGCCGCTTGGGGATTTTTCAGGGGAGCTCCTACAATGAGCAGTTCTTC
TRBJ1-1 | TRBV19 | TRBD1 | once | CASSDRVNTEAFF | TGTGCCAGTTCGGACAGGGTGAACACTGAAGCTTTCTTT
TRBJ1-5 | TRBV4-3 | . | . | CASSQEGSFIQAQHF | TGCGCCAGCAGCCAAGAGGGCAGCTTTATCCAAGCCCAGCATTTT
TRBJ2-7 | TRBV6-6 | . | . | CASSNSDFYEQYF | TGTGCCAGCAGTAACTCGGACTTCTACGAGCAGTACTTC
TRBJ2-7 | TRBV4-3 | TRBD1 | . | CASSQIGGTGSDEQYF | TGCGCCAGCAGCCAGATTGGTGGGACAGGGTCAGACGAGCAGTACTTC
TRBJ2-7 | TRBV5-4 | . | . | CASSLVGGSPYEQYF | TGTGCCAGCAGCTTGGTTGGGGGGTCCCCCTACGAGCAGTACTTC
TRBJ1-1 | TRBV30 | . | few | CATDTANTEAFF | TGTGCCACCGACACCGCGAACACTGAAGCTTTCTTT
TRBJ2-1 | TRBV6-1 | . | few | CASSEFRDFSYNEQFF | TGTGCCAGCAGTGAATTCCGGGACTTTTCCTACAATGAGCAGTTCTTC
TRBJ2-5 | TRBV25-1 | TRBD2 | . | CARCRGLAGRETQYF | TGTGCCAGGTGCCGGGGACTAGCGGGGAGGGAGACCCAGTACTTC
TRBJ2-1 | TRBV7-3 | TRBD2 | . | CASSSPSGGGLGNEQFF | TGTGCCAGCAGCTCTCCATCAGGCGGGGGGTTGGGAAATGAGCAGTTCTTC
TRBJ1-2 | TRBV18 | . | few | CASSRPGLAGYGYTF | TGTGCCAGCTCACGACCCGGACTCGCGGGCTATGGCTACACCTTC
TRBJ2-1 | TRBV6-4 | . | once | CASSSGFTYNEQFF | TGTGCCAGCAGTTCAGGGTTTACCTACAATGAGCAGTTCTTC
TRBJ2-3 | TRBV6-1 | TRBD2 | few | CASSALGTSGTDTQYF | TGTGCCAGCAGTGCCTTGGGGACTAGTGGGACAGATACGCAGTATTTT
TRBJ2-7 | TRBV7-8 | TRBD2 | . | CASSLVGAGGYEQYF | TGTGCCAGCAGCTTAGTAGGAGCGGGGGGCTACGAGCAGTACTTC
TRBJ1-6 | TRBV6-5 | . | . | CASSYSSGAGGSPLHF | TGTGCCAGCAGTTACTCTTCAGGGGCTGGAGGATCACCCCTCCACTTT
TRBJ2-7 | TRBV7-9 | TRBD1 | few | CASSLGGLGQGSYEQYF | TGTGCCAGCAGCTTGGGGGGCCTGGGACAGGGATCCTACGAGCAGTACTTC
TRBJ1-2 | TRBV7-2 | . | . | CASSLDHSGYGYTF | TGTGCCAGCAGCTTAGACCACTCGGGCTATGGCTACACCTTC